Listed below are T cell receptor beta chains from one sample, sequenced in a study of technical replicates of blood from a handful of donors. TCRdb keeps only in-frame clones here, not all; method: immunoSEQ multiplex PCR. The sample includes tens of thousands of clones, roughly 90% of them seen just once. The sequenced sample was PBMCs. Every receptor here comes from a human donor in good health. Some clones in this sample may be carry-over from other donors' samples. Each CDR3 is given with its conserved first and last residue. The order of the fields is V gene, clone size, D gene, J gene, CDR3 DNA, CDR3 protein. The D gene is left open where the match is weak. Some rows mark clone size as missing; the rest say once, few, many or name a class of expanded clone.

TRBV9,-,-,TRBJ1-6,TGTGCCAGCATCCAATTACCAGGACAGCCGAATTCACCCCTCCACTTT,CASIQLPGQPNSPLHF
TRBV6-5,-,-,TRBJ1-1,TGTGCCAGCAGTTCCGGTCAGGGCGGGGTAGCTTTCTTT,CASSSGQGGVAFF
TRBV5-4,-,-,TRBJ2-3,TGTGCCAGCAGCGTCCGGGATAAACGCACAGATACGCAGTATTTT,CASSVRDKRTDTQYF
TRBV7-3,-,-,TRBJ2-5,TGTGCCAGCAGCTATGGAGGAGGGGAGACCCAGTACTTC,CASSYGGGETQYF
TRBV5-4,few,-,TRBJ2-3,TGTGCCAGCAGCTTGCGCGGTACGCAGTATTTT,CASSLRGTQYF
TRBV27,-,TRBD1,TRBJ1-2,TGTGCCAGCAGTTACGGGACAGGATATGGCTACACCTTC,CASSYGTGYGYTF
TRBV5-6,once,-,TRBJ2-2,TGTGCCAGCAGCCTGAGCTTGGGAGGCCACGGGGAGCTGTTTTTT,CASSLSLGGHGELFF
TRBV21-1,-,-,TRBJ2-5,TGTGCCAGCAGCAAAGTTATCGCGTCAGGGGCGTGGGAGACCCAGTACTTC,CASSKVIASGAWETQYF
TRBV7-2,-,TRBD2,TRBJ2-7,TGTGCCAGCAGCCCCGGGACTAGGGGTGCAGACGAGCAGTACTTC,CASSPGTRGADEQYF
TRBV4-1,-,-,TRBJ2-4,TGCGCCAGCAGCCAAGAAGAGGAGAGCCAAGCCAAAAACATTCAGTACTTC,CASSQEEESQAKNIQYF
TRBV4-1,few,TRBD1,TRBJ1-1,TGCGCCAGCAGCCAACTACTCAGGGGGCGGTGGGCTGAAGCTTTCTTT,CASSQLLRGRWAEAFF